This TCR beta chain was sequenced in a study of cytomegalovirus exposure and HLA in healthy donors. This CDR3 is built from 20 residues. The germline gives CDR1 SGHDN, CDR2 FVKESK. J lost 3 bases, V lost 1 base, and 19 bases had no gene match. Regarding the study as a whole: Presence/absence analyses rested on an assumption that sequencing depth was roughly uniform across donors. Rarity held for most TCR sequences, but there were some public TCRs that occurred in many donors. In a later analysis, V- and J-gene trimming of beta chains associated with a DCLRE1C missense variant, replicated independently.

Notes on this clone: Its antigen is still unknown.

Primers included in the PCR were 60 Vbeta and 13 Jbeta primers. The method was immunoSEQ multiplex PCR; TCRdb's version includes in-frame clones alone and lacks a portion of them. Of fewer than 250,000 clones listed, about 75% were seen once; the top ten hold around 1.9%. The sample comprised PBMCs. The origin of this receptor is a male donor in good health and CMV-seronegative. This rearrangement joins TRBV14 to TRBJ2-3; 7 nucleotides agree with TRBD2. This CDR3 reads CASSQAPGLSSLWATDTQYF. DNA of the CDR3: TGTGCCAGCAGCCAAGCACCGGGACTATCCTCATTGTGGGCGACAGATACGCAGTATTTT.